These 14 T cell receptor beta chains came from one sample sequenced in a study of T-cell reconstitution after alpha-beta-depleted transplantation in children. Unique molecular identifiers were used to barcode this TCRbeta library. TCRdb reanalysed the PCR reads using MiXCR and keeps one entry per CDR3 protein. The sample records some 490,000 distinct CDR3 sequences, about 12% being singletons. This specimen consisted of PBMCs from the stem cell graft donor, obtained from the stem cell graft. These TCRs come from a human donor who donated a stem cell graft to a child with combined immunodeficiency.

In this sample, this clonotype turned up a few times. The chain couples TRBV20-1 to TRBJ2-2; 9 bases line up with TRBD2. This CDR3 has 15 amino acids. Looked up from germline, CDR1 is DFQATT and CDR2 is SNEGSKA (reference sequence). J gave up 5 bases and V 1 base, and 5 bases lay outside the gene matches. The CDR3 spells CSARGRTSDTGELFF. CDR3 nucleotide sequence: TGCAGTGCTAGAGGCCGGACTAGCGATACCGGGGAGCTGTTTTTT.

This clonotype was seen repeatedly, ten times or more. The chain employs TRBV29-1 and TRBJ1-1; possible D gene TRBD1, 5 bases. Trimming took off 4 bases at V and 4 bases at J, with 16 bases between the two ends. This CDR3 has 14 amino acids. Germline V gene lookup returns CDR1 SQVTM and CDR2 ANQGSEA. The CDR3 bases are TGCAGCGTTGCTCTCATGGCGGGGGTCACTGAAGCTTTCTTT. Translated, it gives CSVALMAGVTEAFF. The entire variable domain, with the rest obtained from reference TRBV29-1 and TRBJ1-1, is as follows: SAVISQKPSRDICQRGTSLTIQCQVDSQVTMMFWYRQQPGQSLTLIATANQGSEATYESGFVIDKFPISRPNLTFSTLTVSNMSPEDSSIYLCSVALMAGVTEAFFGQGTRLTVV.

Note on this clonotype: An end of the junction does not agree with germline; a read error may underlie this. The V and J genes are TRBV20-1 and TRBJ1-6, with D possibly being TRBD1 (5 bases). Germline V gene lookup returns CDR1 DFQATT and CDR2 SNEGSKA (reference sequence). The CDR3 has 18 residues. The CDR3 nucleotides are TGCTGTGCTAGAGATTACGGCAGGGTTACCTCCTATAATTCACCCCTCCACTTT. Residues: CCARDYGRVTSYNSPLHF.

The gene calls are TRBV20-1 and TRBJ2-3, with 7 nucleotides matching TRBD2. Germline CDR1 reads DFQATT; CDR2 reads SNEGSKA (reference sequence). V was pared by 1 base and J by 2 bases, with 12 bases of the junction left unmatched. The CDR3 covers 17 residues. The DNA of the CDR3 is TGCAGTGCTAGAGTACGGGGGGTACAGTTCTACACAGATACGCAGTATTTT. The encoded protein is CSARVRGVQFYTDTQYF.

This clonotype appeared a few times. V usage is TRBV4-3 and J usage is TRBJ1-4; 8 bases are a match to TRBD1. CDR1 and CDR2 from the germline V gene are LGHNA and YSLEER. V shed 2 bases, J shed 4 bases, and the junction held 9 bases outside the gene matches. This CDR3 has 17 residues. Here the CDR3 reads CASSQQGQGLLNEKLFF. The DNA for the CDR3 is TGCGCCAGCAGCCAACAAGGACAGGGCCTCCTTAATGAAAAACTGTTTTTT.

Many counts were recorded for this clonotype. V gene TRBV7-2 combines with J gene TRBJ1-1; TRBD1 is a possible D gene (6 bases). V lost 2 bases to trimming and J lost 4 bases, with 14 bases between them. The germline CDR1 and CDR2 sequences are SGHTA and FQGNSA. The CDR3 is 15 residues long. CDR3 region: CASSLYGGGGTEAFF. The CDR3 DNA reads as TGTGCCAGCAGCTTATATGGGGGAGGGGGCACTGAAGCTTTCTTT.

This clonotype appeared a single time. V and J are TRBV5-1 and TRBJ2-3; 9 nucleotides agree with TRBD2. Germline loops: CDR1 SGHRS, CDR2 YFSETQ. The junction had 9 bases not matched to a gene; V was cut back by 5 bases and J by 2 bases. The CDR3 has 16 residues. The CDR3 protein is CASRSPLAGYTDTQYF. CDR3 coding DNA: TGCGCCAGCAGATCTCCCCTAGCGGGGTACACAGATACGCAGTATTTT.

This clonotype turned up a few times. The gene calls are TRBV29-1 and TRBJ2-7; TRBD2 matches at 9 bases. The V segment lost 2 bases and the J segment 7 bases; nucleotides outside the gene matches: 9. The CDR3 covers 14 residues. Germline CDR1 SQVTM, CDR2 ANQGSEA. CDR3 DNA sequence: TGCAGCGTTGAAAAGGCTAGCGGGACGGGTGAGCAGTACTTC. Amino acid sequence: CSVEKASGTGEQYF.

Details on this clonotype: The conserved final phenylalanine or tryptophan is absent from the CDR3, which likely points to a read error. The CDR3 sequence: CASSFRLAGDNEQFS. Here the CDR3 DNA reads TGTGCCAGCAGTTTTCGGCTAGCGGGGGATAATGAGCAGTTCTCC. The gene calls are TRBV12-3 or TRBV12-4 and TRBJ2-1; 10 positions agree with TRBD2. The CDR3 totals 15 residues. Losses at the gene ends were 3 bases for V and 7 bases for J; bases not matched to a gene: 6.

This clonotype was seen more than once but under ten times. This chain joins TRBV5-5 and TRBJ2-1; D possibly corresponds to TRBD1 (5 bases). The V gene lost 1 base and the J gene lost 4 bases, with 12 bases spanning the gap. The CDR3 is 15 residues long. Per germline, CDR1 SGHKS and CDR2 YYEKEE (reference sequence). CDR3 in DNA: TGTGCCAGCAGCTTGAGCCAGGGTATTTACAATGAGCAGTTCTTC. Protein sequence: CASSLSQGIYNEQFF.

This clonotype occurred many times. This rearrangement joins TRBV12-3 or TRBV12-4 to TRBJ2-1, with 8 bases identical to TRBD2. This CDR3 has 14 residues. V gave up 5 bases and J gave up 8 bases; unmatched junction bases: 8. CDR3 sequence reads: CASSPGTRVHEQFF. In DNA form, the CDR3 reads TGTGCCAGCAGTCCCGGGACTAGAGTACATGAGCAGTTCTTC.

The chain combines TRBV14 with TRBJ2-7; either TRBD1 or TRBD2 may supply D (5 bases each). With 5 bases removed from V and 2 bases from J, the gap between germline ends came to 10 bases. CDR1 and CDR2 (germline): SGHDN, FVKESK. The CDR3 is 13 residues long. Written as DNA, the CDR3 is TGTGCCAGCAGCGAACGGGGACCCTACGAGCAGTACTTC. Its protein is CASSERGPYEQYF.

This clonotype has at least ten counts. The CDR3 reads CASSSSPRGTDTQYF. The CDR3 DNA is TGTGCCAGCAGTTCCAGCCCGCGGGGCACAGATACGCAGTATTTT. The rearrangement uses TRBV12-3 or TRBV12-4 and TRBJ2-3; tentative D call: TRBD2 (5 bases). The V end was cut by 4 bases, the J end by 1 base, with 12 bases between. The CDR3 covers 15 residues.

The chain combines TRBV12-3 or TRBV12-4 with TRBJ2-3; 8 bases are a match to TRBD1. The CDR3 totals 14 residues. V was pared by 6 bases and J by 5 bases, with 7 bases of the junction left unmatched. The CDR3 DNA reads as TGTGCCAGCAGCCCCAGGGGGCTCGGAGATACGCAGTATTTT. This gives the protein CASSPRGLGDTQYF.